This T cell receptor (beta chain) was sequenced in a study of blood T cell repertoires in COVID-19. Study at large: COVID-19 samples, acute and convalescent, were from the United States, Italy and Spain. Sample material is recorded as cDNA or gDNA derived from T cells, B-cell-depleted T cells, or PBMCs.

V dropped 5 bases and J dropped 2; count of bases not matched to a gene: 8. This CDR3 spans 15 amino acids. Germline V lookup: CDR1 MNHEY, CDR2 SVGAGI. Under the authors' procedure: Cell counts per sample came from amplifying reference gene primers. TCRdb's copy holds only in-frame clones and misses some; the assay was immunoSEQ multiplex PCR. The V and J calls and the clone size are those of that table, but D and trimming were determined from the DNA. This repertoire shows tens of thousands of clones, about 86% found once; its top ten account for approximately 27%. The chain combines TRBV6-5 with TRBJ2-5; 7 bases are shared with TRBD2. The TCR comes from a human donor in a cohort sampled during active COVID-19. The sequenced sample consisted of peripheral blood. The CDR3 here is CASSTRTSSQETQYF. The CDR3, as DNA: TGTGCCAGCAGTACCCGGACTAGTTCGCAAGAGACCCAGTACTTC.